This T cell receptor (beta chain) was identified in a study of T cells in tuberculosis. The overall study: IGRA-negative adolescents, IGRA-positive adolescents with latent tuberculosis and adults with active tuberculosis formed this South African cohort.

Data came from immunoSEQ multiplex PCR; TCRdb stores just in-frame clones and leaves some out. Here the sample spans 40,000 to 50,000 clones, 95% being singletons. The sample consisted of PBMCs. The clonotype was recovered from a donor aged 10-29 years with latent tuberculosis or without tuberculosis infection.

The CDR3 spells CASSQVGHPYEQYF. The CDR3 DNA sequence: TGCGCCAGCAGCCAAGTGGGACACCCCTACGAGCAGTACTTC. J is TRBJ2-7 and V is TRBV4-1; weak D call: TRBD1 (6 bases). CDR1 MGHRA and CDR2 YSYEKL come from the germline V gene. This CDR3 comprises 14 residues. The germline V and J ends were trimmed by 1 base and 2 bases, with 9 bases remaining between them.